Listed below are T cell receptor beta chains from one sample, sequenced in a study of T cell repertoires in cytomegalovirus infection. From the reads, TCRdb called clonotypes with MiXCR, one entry per CDR3 protein. The table lists approximately 190,000 distinct CDR3 sequences, roughly 28% of them singletons. The sample consisted of PBMCs. The receptors here all came from a human donor in good health (CMV status not recorded). Some clones in this sample may be carry-over from other donors' samples. The CDR3 runs from the conserved cysteine through the conserved F or W. D genes are given only for firm matches. A clone size is listed for some rows: how often the clone was seen (once, few, many), or a class if it is expanded.

CDR3 protein: CASSEADFRLADEQFF; CDR3 DNA: TGTGCCAGCAGTGAAGCGGACTTCCGACTAGCGGATGAGCAGTTCTTC; V gene: TRBV2; clone size: .; J gene: TRBJ2-1; D gene: TRBD2
CDR3 protein: CAIDRTTEAFF; CDR3 DNA: TGTGCCATCGACAGGACAACTGAAGCTTTCTTT; V gene: TRBV19; clone size: .; J gene: TRBJ1-1; D gene: .
CDR3 protein: CASSFLGTGLAYEQYF; CDR3 DNA: TGTGCCAGCAGCTTCCTCGGGACAGGGCTAGCCTACGAGCAGTACTTC; V gene: TRBV11-2; clone size: .; J gene: TRBJ2-7; D gene: TRBD1
CDR3 protein: CASSGGMQETQYF; CDR3 DNA: TGTGCCAGTAGTGGCGGGATGCAAGAGACCCAGTACTTC; V gene: TRBV19; clone size: .; J gene: TRBJ2-5; D gene: .
CDR3 protein: CASSTEQGRDYGYTF; CDR3 DNA: TGTGCCAGTAGTACGGAACAGGGGCGCGACTATGGCTACACCTTC; V gene: TRBV19; clone size: few; J gene: TRBJ1-2; D gene: TRBD1
CDR3 protein: CASSPGTGRGQPQHF; CDR3 DNA: TGTGCCAGCAGCCCCGGGACGGGACGAGGGCAGCCCCAGCATTTT; V gene: TRBV7-2; clone size: .; J gene: TRBJ1-5; D gene: .
CDR3 protein: CASSEGRGPVSYEQYF; CDR3 DNA: TGCGCCAGCAGTGAAGGAAGAGGGCCCGTCTCCTACGAGCAGTACTTC; V gene: TRBV10-1; clone size: .; J gene: TRBJ2-7; D gene: .
CDR3 protein: CSVDRGSGEQYF; CDR3 DNA: TGCAGCGTTGATCGCGGGTCAGGCGAGCAGTACTTC; V gene: TRBV29-1; clone size: .; J gene: TRBJ2-7; D gene: .
CDR3 protein: CASSGSRGTDTQYF; CDR3 DNA: TGTGCCAGCAGTGGGAGCCGAGGCACAGATACGCAGTATTTT; V gene: TRBV25-1; clone size: .; J gene: TRBJ2-3; D gene: .
CDR3 protein: CASSLEVTGVEQYF; CDR3 DNA: TGTGCCAGCAGCTTAGAGGTGACAGGCGTCGAGCAGTACTTC; V gene: TRBV7-9; clone size: .; J gene: TRBJ2-7; D gene: .
CDR3 protein: CASSLEKLGPDF; CDR3 DNA: TGTGCCAGCAGCTTAGAAAAATTGGGCCCGGATTTT; V gene: TRBV7-9; clone size: many; J gene: TRBJ1-3; D gene: .
CDR3 protein: CASSQDRGGTDYGYTF; CDR3 DNA: TGTGCCAGCAGCCAAGACCGCGGGGGGACAGACTATGGCTACACCTTC; V gene: TRBV7-3; clone size: .; J gene: TRBJ1-2; D gene: TRBD1
CDR3 protein: CSVASVAGGGTEAFF; CDR3 DNA: TGCAGCGTTGCTAGTGTTGCTGGCGGGGGCACTGAAGCTTTCTTT; V gene: TRBV29-1; clone size: once; J gene: TRBJ1-1; D gene: .
CDR3 protein: CASTPPTDYEQYF; CDR3 DNA: TGTGCCAGCACCCCCCCGACCGATTACGAGCAGTACTTC; V gene: TRBV7-9; clone size: .; J gene: TRBJ2-7; D gene: .
CDR3 protein: CASSFERRIAKNIQYF; CDR3 DNA: TGTGCCAGCAGCTTTGAGAGGAGAATAGCCAAAAACATTCAGTACTTC; V gene: TRBV7-8; clone size: .; J gene: TRBJ2-4; D gene: .
CDR3 protein: CSGGMLAGGPNEQFF; CDR3 DNA: TGCAGTGGGGGGATGCTAGCGGGGGGTCCCAATGAGCAGTTCTTC; V gene: TRBV20-1; clone size: few; J gene: TRBJ2-1; D gene: TRBD2
CDR3 protein: CASSLEASGAKNIQYF; CDR3 DNA: TGTGCCAGCAGCTTGGAGGCTAGCGGAGCCAAAAACATTCAGTACTTC; V gene: TRBV5-3; clone size: few; J gene: TRBJ2-4; D gene: TRBD2
CDR3 protein: CASSLGQGVPPNYGYTF; CDR3 DNA: TGTGCCAGCAGTCTCGGACAGGGAGTCCCTCCTAACTATGGCTACACCTTC; V gene: TRBV7-9; clone size: .; J gene: TRBJ1-2; D gene: TRBD1
CDR3 protein: CASSPGTISGNTIYF; CDR3 DNA: TGTGCCAGCAGCCCCGGGACTATCTCTGGAAACACCATATATTTT; V gene: TRBV7-6; clone size: once; J gene: TRBJ1-3; D gene: .
CDR3 protein: CSVLQGDTQYF; CDR3 DNA: TGCAGCGTTCTCCAGGGGGATACGCAGTATTTT; V gene: TRBV29-1; clone size: .; J gene: TRBJ2-3; D gene: .
CDR3 protein: CASSLAPAMNTEAFF; CDR3 DNA: TGTGCCAGCAGCTTAGCGCCAGCCATGAACACTGAAGCTTTCTTT; V gene: TRBV7-2; clone size: many; J gene: TRBJ1-1; D gene: .
CDR3 protein: CASRSRTEGDTEAFF; CDR3 DNA: TGTGCCAGCAGGAGCAGGACAGAGGGGGACACTGAAGCTTTCTTT; V gene: TRBV7-2; clone size: few; J gene: TRBJ1-1; D gene: .
CDR3 protein: CSAPPGLGGNEQFF; CDR3 DNA: TGCAGTGCTCCCCCTGGACTAGGGGGGAATGAGCAGTTCTTC; V gene: TRBV20-1; clone size: .; J gene: TRBJ2-1; D gene: .
CDR3 protein: CASSVPGLAGPKIKSYNEQFF; CDR3 DNA: TGTGCCAGCAGTGTCCCAGGACTAGCGGGGCCCAAAATCAAGTCCTACAATGAGCAGTTCTTC; V gene: TRBV2; clone size: .; J gene: TRBJ2-1; D gene: TRBD2
CDR3 protein: CASSPTERGIAKNIQYF; CDR3 DNA: TGTGCCAGCAGCCCGACTGAGCGGGGGATAGCCAAAAACATTCAGTACTTC; V gene: TRBV7-9; clone size: few; J gene: TRBJ2-4; D gene: TRBD2
CDR3 protein: CASSLGVTGSNSPLHF; CDR3 DNA: TGTGCCAGCAGCCTAGGGGTTACAGGAAGTAATTCACCCCTCCACTTT; V gene: TRBV7-2; clone size: many; J gene: TRBJ1-6; D gene: .
CDR3 protein: CASSQTGEETQYF; CDR3 DNA: TGCGCCAGCAGCCAAACAGGGGAGGAGACCCAGTACTTC; V gene: TRBV4-1; clone size: .; J gene: TRBJ2-5; D gene: TRBD1
CDR3 protein: CASSLGKSVNTEAFF; CDR3 DNA: TGTGCCAGCAGCTTAGGAAAGTCCGTGAACACTGAAGCTTTCTTT; V gene: TRBV7-2; clone size: .; J gene: TRBJ1-1; D gene: .
CDR3 protein: CASSPGALNTEAFF; CDR3 DNA: TGTGCCAGCAGCCCAGGGGCGCTGAACACTGAAGCTTTCTTT; V gene: TRBV7-2; clone size: many; J gene: TRBJ1-1; D gene: .
CDR3 protein: CSAPLGIDTEAFF; CDR3 DNA: TGCAGTGCGCCCCTCGGGATTGACACTGAAGCTTTCTTT; V gene: TRBV20-1; clone size: few; J gene: TRBJ1-1; D gene: .
CDR3 protein: CASSLQEWDQPQHF; CDR3 DNA: TGTGCCAGTAGTTTACAGGAGTGGGATCAGCCCCAGCATTTT; V gene: TRBV19; clone size: few; J gene: TRBJ1-5; D gene: .
CDR3 protein: CATKSATNEQFF; CDR3 DNA: TGCGCTACCAAGAGCGCCACGAATGAGCAGTTCTTC; V gene: TRBV23-1; clone size: .; J gene: TRBJ2-1; D gene: .
CDR3 protein: CASSSGGEPSYEQYF; CDR3 DNA: TGTGCCAGCAGCTCGGGAGGGGAACCCTCCTACGAGCAGTACTTC; V gene: TRBV7-2; clone size: .; J gene: TRBJ2-7; D gene: TRBD2
CDR3 protein: CASSLRGQGITAKNIQYF; CDR3 DNA: TGTGCCAGTAGTCTCCGAGGACAGGGTATTACAGCCAAAAACATTCAGTACTTC; V gene: TRBV19; clone size: few; J gene: TRBJ2-4; D gene: TRBD1
CDR3 protein: CSVDRQETQYF; CDR3 DNA: TGCAGCGTTGACAGGCAAGAGACCCAGTACTTC; V gene: TRBV29-1; clone size: .; J gene: TRBJ2-5; D gene: .
CDR3 protein: CSAGINGYTF; CDR3 DNA: TGCAGCGCCGGAATAAATGGCTACACCTTC; V gene: TRBV29-1; clone size: .; J gene: TRBJ1-2; D gene: .
CDR3 protein: CASRPRTQWGGDTGELFF; CDR3 DNA: TGTGCCAGCAGGCCCCGGACCCAATGGGGTGGGGACACCGGGGAGCTGTTTTTT; V gene: TRBV6-1; clone size: .; J gene: TRBJ2-2; D gene: .
CDR3 protein: CASRYGTYGYTF; CDR3 DNA: TGTGCCAGCCGTTACGGGACCTATGGCTACACCTTC; V gene: TRBV6-8; clone size: .; J gene: TRBJ1-2; D gene: .
CDR3 protein: CASSLARPSQETQYF; CDR3 DNA: TGTGCCAGCAGCTTGGCACGGCCTAGTCAAGAGACCCAGTACTTC; V gene: TRBV5-6; clone size: few; J gene: TRBJ2-5; D gene: .
CDR3 protein: CSVLGRVDQPQHF; CDR3 DNA: TGCAGCGTTCTAGGCAGAGTGGATCAGCCCCAGCATTTT; V gene: TRBV29-1; clone size: .; J gene: TRBJ1-5; D gene: .
CDR3 protein: CASSFTRHGYTF; CDR3 DNA: TGTGCCAGCAGTTTCACCCGGCATGGCTACACCTTC; V gene: TRBV6-2/TRBV6-3; clone size: .; J gene: TRBJ1-2; D gene: .
CDR3 protein: CATQSTIMNTEAFF; CDR3 DNA: TGTGCCACCCAATCGACAATTATGAACACTGAAGCTTTCTTT; V gene: TRBV10-3; clone size: .; J gene: TRBJ1-1; D gene: .
CDR3 protein: CASSPGTGGYEQYF; CDR3 DNA: TGTGCCAGCAGCCCGGGGACAGGGGGCTACGAGCAGTACTTC; V gene: TRBV7-8; clone size: few; J gene: TRBJ2-7; D gene: TRBD1
CDR3 protein: CASSPQGSSYNSPLHF; CDR3 DNA: TGTGCCAGCAGCCCCCAAGGGAGCTCCTATAATTCACCCCTCCACTTT; V gene: TRBV7-6; clone size: .; J gene: TRBJ1-6; D gene: .
CDR3 protein: CASSPRLSYEQYF; CDR3 DNA: TGTGCCAGCAGCCCGAGGTTATCCTACGAGCAGTACTTC; V gene: TRBV7-2; clone size: many; J gene: TRBJ2-7; D gene: .